Listed below are T cell receptor beta chains from one sample, sequenced in a study of blood T cell repertoires in COVID-19. The protocol was immunoSEQ multiplex PCR, while the TCRdb copy is restricted to in-frame clones and leaves out a portion. This table has fewer than 200,000 clones, around 80% appearing once. Sequencing input: peripheral blood. Source of these receptors: a woman in her sixties with COVID-19, enrolled during active disease. Each CDR3 is given with its conserved first and last residue. Each record gives: D gene, J gene, clone size, V gene, CDR3 DNA, CDR3 protein. D genes are given only for firm matches. A row's size may be missing; if present it is once, few, many or a size class.

NA TRBJ1-2 NA TRBV5-5 TGTGCCAGCAGCTTGATGGGGGGTTGGAATGGCTACACCTTC CASSLMGGWNGYTF
TRBD2 TRBJ2-2 NA TRBV5-4 TGTGCCAGCAGCCCAAGGATAGCGGGAGGGCCGCACACCGGGGAGCTGTTTTTT CASSPRIAGGPHTGELFF
TRBD2 TRBJ2-1 few TRBV3-1/TRBV3-2 TGTGCCAGCAGCCAAGAGCGCGGGAGTAAGGAGTTCTTC CASSQERGSKEFF
TRBD2 TRBJ2-3 NA TRBV11-2 TGTGCCAGCAGCCAGGCACTAGCGGGGGGGCCAGGGCAGTATTTT CASSQALAGGPGQYF
TRBD1 TRBJ1-2 NA TRBV10-3 TGTGCCATCAGTGAGTCGGTGACAGGGAACTATGGCTACACCTTC CAISESVTGNYGYTF
NA TRBJ1-2 NA TRBV25-1 TGTGCCAGCAGTGGATACTACAGGGCCTCTGGCTACACCTTC CASSGYYRASGYTF
TRBD2 TRBJ2-7 NA TRBV28 TGTGCCAGCACCGGGGGACTAGCGGTTCGGTACGAGCAGTACTTC CASTGGLAVRYEQYF
NA TRBJ2-3 NA TRBV7-9 TGTGCCAGCAGCCACGACAGTAACACAGATACGCAGTATTTT CASSHDSNTDTQYF
TRBD1 TRBJ1-2 NA TRBV9 TGTGCCAGCAGCGCGCACCCGCAGACGACAGGGGCGAACTATGGCTACACCTTC CASSAHPQTTGANYGYTF
NA TRBJ2-2 NA TRBV6-6 TGTGCCCTTCGGACCCAAGCGGCCGGGGAGCTGTTTTTT CALRTQAAGELFF
NA TRBJ1-5 NA TRBV5-1 TGCGCCAGCAGCTTGGATGGCCCAGATAATCAGCCCCAGCATTTT CASSLDGPDNQPQHF
TRBD2 TRBJ2-1 few TRBV5-1 TGCGCCAGCTACCTAGCGGGGGATTACAATGAGCAGTTCTTC CASYLAGDYNEQFF
NA TRBJ2-7 NA TRBV5-1 TGCGCCAGCAGCTTGGCGGAGGGGTTCGACGAGCAGTACTTC CASSLAEGFDEQYF
NA TRBJ1-1 NA TRBV5-1 TGCGCCAGCAGCTTGAACTTACAGGGAGCCACTGAAGCTTTCTTT CASSLNLQGATEAFF
NA TRBJ1-1 NA TRBV30 TGTGCCTGGAGTGTGCGACAGAACACTGAAGCTTTCTTT CAWSVRQNTEAFF
NA TRBJ2-2 NA TRBV3-1/TRBV3-2 TGTGCCAGCAGCCAAGGAACTAACACCGGGGAGCTGTTTTTT CASSQGTNTGELFF
TRBD2 TRBJ2-5 NA TRBV7-3 TGTGCCAGCAGTCCTAGCGGGGGACCCCAAGAGACCCAGTACTTC CASSPSGGPQETQYF
TRBD2 TRBJ2-1 NA TRBV7-6 TGTGCCAGCAGCCGGGTAGCGGGGGGGTACAATGAGCAGTTCTTC CASSRVAGGYNEQFF
TRBD1 TRBJ1-5 NA TRBV6-1 TGTGCCAGCAGAGAAGGACAGGGCGGCCAGCCCCAGCATTTT CASREGQGGQPQHF
NA TRBJ1-1 NA TRBV29-1 TGCAGCGTTGACGAGGACATCGAAGCTTTCTTT CSVDEDIEAFF
TRBD1 TRBJ1-3 NA TRBV7-6 TGTGCCAGCAGCTTTGGGACAGGGATTTCTGGAAACACCATATATTTT CASSFGTGISGNTIYF
TRBD1 TRBJ2-2 once TRBV19 TGTGCCAGTAGCAGAAGAGCGGGGACAGGGTTAAGGAACGGGGAGCTGTTTTTT CASSRRAGTGLRNGELFF
NA TRBJ1-1 NA TRBV28 TGTGCCAGCAGATCCCCAGGGGCCCTCACTGAAGCTTTCTTT CASRSPGALTEAFF
NA TRBJ1-1 NA TRBV7-6 TGTGCCAGCAGCCCCGAGGGCCCTATTGAAGCTTTCTTT CASSPEGPIEAFF
TRBD1 TRBJ1-1 NA TRBV5-1 TGCGCCAGCAGCTCCGGACAGGGGGACACTGAAGCTTTCTTT CASSSGQGDTEAFF
NA TRBJ1-1 NA TRBV2 TGTGCCAGCAGTTGGGACATCTACACTGAAGCTTTCTTT CASSWDIYTEAFF
NA TRBJ1-2 few TRBV5-4 TGTGCCAGCAGCTTTGCAGGGTGGAAGGGTGGCTACACCTTC CASSFAGWKGGYTF
TRBD2 TRBJ2-3 NA TRBV5-5 TGTGCCAGCAGCTTAAGGACTAGCGGTAGCACAGATACGCAGTATTTT CASSLRTSGSTDTQYF
NA TRBJ2-2 NA TRBV5-6 TGTGCCAGCACCGCTGGGATTGGGGGCATCACGAACACCGGGGAGCTGTTTTTT CASTAGIGGITNTGELFF
TRBD1 TRBJ2-5 NA TRBV6-6 TGTGCCAGCAGTTACGACGGTGGACAGGGGGAAGAGACCCAGTACTTC CASSYDGGQGEETQYF
TRBD2 TRBJ2-5 NA TRBV7-3 TGTGCCAGCAGTTGGCCTAGCGGATTCCAAGAGACCCAGTACTTC CASSWPSGFQETQYF
NA TRBJ1-2 once TRBV11-3 TGTGCCAGCTCGGCAGGGAACTATGGCTACACCTTC CASSAGNYGYTF
TRBD1 TRBJ2-7 NA TRBV27 TGTGCCAGCAGTTTGCGACAGGGCTTCTCCTACGAGCAGTACTTC CASSLRQGFSYEQYF
NA TRBJ1-4 NA TRBV10-3 TGTGCCACCCTGCGGGACTTCAATGAAAAACTGTTTTTT CATLRDFNEKLFF
NA TRBJ1-5 NA TRBV19 TGTGCCAGTAGTACCCGGTCGTATCAGCCCCAGCATTTT CASSTRSYQPQHF
TRBD2 TRBJ2-2 NA TRBV15 TGTGCCACCAGCGAACTAGCGGGAGTTCCCGGGGAGCTGTTTTTT CATSELAGVPGELFF
TRBD1 TRBJ2-1 NA TRBV5-4 TGTGCCAGCAGCATGGACAGGAGCTCCTACAATGAGCAGTTCTTC CASSMDRSSYNEQFF
TRBD1 TRBJ1-2 NA TRBV24-1 TGTGCCACCAGTTGGGGACAGGGACACGGCTACACCTTC CATSWGQGHGYTF
TRBD2 TRBJ2-1 NA TRBV4-2 TGTGCCAGCAGCCAAGATAGGCCTAGCGGGGATTACAGCTCCTACAATGAGCAGTTCTTC CASSQDRPSGDYSSYNEQFF
NA TRBJ2-2 NA TRBV4-1 TGCGCCAGCAAGTCGGTGGGGGGGCTGGGGACCGGGGAGCTGTTTTTT CASKSVGGLGTGELFF